The 23 T cell receptor beta chains listed next were all sequenced from one sample in a study of blood T cell repertoires in COVID-19 (dated by TCRdb to the early 2020s). Libraries came from the immunoSEQ multiplex PCR assay. TCRdb re-hosts the immuneACCESS table, in-frame sequences only. Its copies lack some clones; in the studies checked, an unresolved V gene accounts for under half of them, and the cause for the rest is not known. Across this sample there are around 78,000 clones, with 80% to 90% seen only once. 5.8% of the sample is held by the ten biggest clonotypes. Sequencing was carried out using peripheral blood. These receptors were obtained from a middle-aged man with active COVID-19.

J is TRBJ2-4 and V is TRBV7-8; D may be TRBD2 (7 bases). Germline CDR1 SGHVS, CDR2 FQNEAQ. The V end lost 5 bases, the J end lost 0 bases, and 23 bases lay between the germline ends. The CDR3 loop spans 19 amino acids. This CDR3 is CASSPQRGGGPLAKNIQYF. Written as DNA, the CDR3 is TGTGCCAGCAGCCCGCAGCGGGGAGGGGGGCCTTTAGCCAAAAACATTCAGTACTTC.

This chain joins TRBV7-3 and TRBJ2-1, with 11 bases matching TRBD2. This CDR3 has 18 residues. The trim removed 1 base at V and 6 bases at J, leaving 11 bases unmatched. The germline V gene has CDR1 SGHTA and CDR2 FQGTGA. The CDR3 nucleotides read TGTGCCAGCAGCTTAAGGGACCCCGGACTAGCGGGTTCCAATGAGCAGTTCTTC. Its translation is CASSLRDPGLAGSNEQFF.

V and J are TRBV19 and TRBJ2-7; D is possibly TRBD1 (6 bases). V was cut by 7 bases and J by 6 bases, with 19 bases left in between. CDR1 is LNHDA, CDR2 SQIVND, per germline (reference sequence). The CDR3 consists of 14 residues. CDR3 region: CASMGRSQGSEQYF. The CDR3 DNA reads TGTGCCAGTATGGGGCGGTCCCAGGGGAGCGAGCAGTACTTC.

The chain is built from TRBV5-6 and TRBJ2-7, with 8 bases that match TRBD2. This CDR3 contains 15 residues. V gave up 3 bases and J gave up 5 bases; unmatched junction bases: 10. CDR1 SGHDT and CDR2 YYEEEE come from the germline V gene. The DNA for the CDR3 is TGTGCCAGCAGCTCGGGAGGGGCAGGGATCCACGAGCAGTACTTC. This encodes CASSSGGAGIHEQYF. Variable domain in full (rest from reference TRBV5-6 and TRBJ2-7): DAGVTQSPTHLIKTRGQQVTLRCSPKSGHDTVSWYQQALGQGPQFIFQYYEEEERQRGNFPDRFSGHQFPNYSSELNVNALLLGDSALYLCASSSGGAGIHEQYFGPGTRLTVT.

This clone was detected once. V gene TRBV6-2 or TRBV6-3 combines with J gene TRBJ2-7; tentative D call: TRBD2 (6 bases). The CDR3 length is 15 residues. CDR1 and CDR2 from the germline V gene are MNHEY and SVGEGT. Trimming stripped 2 bases from V and 2 bases from J, with 13 bases between. CDR3 DNA: TGTGCCAGCAGTTACCCGGCGGGGTTGACCTACGAGCAGTACTTC. Protein: CASSYPAGLTYEQYF.

There are a few counts of this clone. This chain links TRBV4-3 with TRBJ1-2, with D possibly TRBD1 on 6 matching bases. Germline CDR1 is LGHNA and CDR2 is YSLEER. The CDR3 runs 17 residues. V lost 0 bases, J lost 9 bases, and 23 bases lay in between. CDR3 sequence (DNA): TGCGCCAGCAGCCAAGATTGGGGACCAGGGGCTTCTATAAGCTACACCTTC. This encodes CASSQDWGPGASISYTF.

The rearrangement links TRBV7-2 to TRBJ1-5, with a tentative D call TRBD1 (6 bases). V lost 2 bases, J lost 0 bases, and 14 bases lay in between. The CDR3 is 17 residues long. Germline loops: CDR1 SGHTA, CDR2 FQGNSA. The CDR3 sequence is CASSLRQGTYSNQPQHF. The DNA for the CDR3 is TGTGCCAGCAGCTTAAGGCAGGGGACCTATAGCAATCAGCCCCAGCATTTT.

This clone was seen a single time. V is TRBV3-1 (or the pseudogene TRBV3-2) and J is TRBJ2-6; 9 bases are shared with TRBD2. The CDR3 loop spans 16 amino acids. Germline V gives CDR1 LGHDT, CDR2 YNNKEL (reference sequence). J lost 2 bases, V lost 3 bases, and 2 bases had no gene match. The CDR3 spells CASSHGGGAGANVLTF. CDR3 in DNA: TGTGCCAGCAGCCACGGCGGGGGGGCTGGGGCCAACGTCCTGACTTTC.

This clone was counted between two and nine times. The rearrangement uses TRBV9 and TRBJ2-1; D possibly corresponds to TRBD1 (6 bases). Looked up from germline, CDR1 is SGDLS and CDR2 is YYNGEE. This CDR3 is built from 17 residues. V lost 1 base to trimming and J lost 8 bases, with 22 bases between them. CDR3 in amino acids: CASSVPGDGRGWHEQFF. In DNA, the CDR3 is TGTGCCAGCAGCGTACCAGGGGATGGCAGGGGTTGGCATGAGCAGTTCTTC.

The CDR3 nucleotides read TGCGCCAGCAGCTTAGGGGCGGGAGGAGGGCAGGAGACCCAGTACTTC. This gives the protein CASSLGAGGGQETQYF. The V gene is TRBV5-1, the J gene TRBJ2-5; 8 bases match TRBD2. The V segment lost 2 bases and the J segment 5 bases; nucleotides outside the gene matches: 11. The CDR3 totals 16 residues. CDR1 SGHRS and CDR2 YFSETQ come from the germline V gene.

The V gene is TRBV28, the J gene TRBJ1-6; 8 nucleotides agree with TRBD1. There are 16 residues in the CDR3. V gave up 4 bases and J gave up 9 bases; unmatched junction bases: 11. Germline assignment: CDR1 MDHEN and CDR2 SYDVKM. As DNA, the CDR3 is TGTGCCAGCAGTTCTTTTGGTACAGGGGGTGGTTCACCCCTCCACTTT. Its translation is CASSSFGTGGGSPLHF. Full variable domain (rest looked up from reference TRBV28 and TRBJ1-6): DVKVTQSSRYLVKRTGEKVFLECVQDMDHENMFWYRQDPGLGLRLIYFSYDVKMKEKGDIPEGYSVSREKKERFSLILESASTNQTSMYLCASSSFGTGGGSPLHFGNGTRLTVT.

The chain uses TRBV13 and TRBJ2-3, with a possible D match to TRBD2 (6 bases). V was pared by 5 bases and J by 6 bases, with 12 bases between. Germline values: CDR1 PRHDT, CDR2 FYEKMQ (reference sequence). The CDR3 consists of 13 residues. The CDR3 nucleotides are TGTGCCAGCAGCCTTAAACGGGGGGATACGCAGTATTTT. Translation gives CASSLKRGDTQYF.

The chain has TRBV9 and TRBJ2-3; 8 bases align to TRBD1. Germline CDR1 is SGDLS and CDR2 is YYNGEE. V lost 3 bases and J lost 1; bases outside the gene matches: 7. The CDR3 is made up of 16 amino acids. The CDR3 is CASSAMDRDGTDTQYF. CDR3 nucleotides: TGTGCCAGCAGCGCAATGGACAGGGATGGCACAGATACGCAGTATTTT.

This clone was observed once. The chain couples TRBV28 to TRBJ2-1; TRBD2 matches 8 bases. CDR1 and CDR2 (germline): MDHEN, SYDVKM. Trimming took 4 bases from V and 8 from J; bases not matched to a gene: 7. This CDR3 is built from 14 residues. CDR3 sequence (DNA): TGTGCCAGCAGTTCCCGGACTAGCTCCGATGAGCAGTTCTTC. This translates into CASSSRTSSDEQFF.

The V and J genes are TRBV27 and TRBJ2-2, with 7 positions matching TRBD1. Unmatched junction bases numbered 9, after V lost 6 bases and J lost 2 bases. Germline-derived CDR1 and CDR2 are MNHEY and SMNVEV (reference sequence). The CDR3 extends over 16 amino acids. The CDR3 here is CASRRHRDRNTGELFF. DNA for the CDR3: TGTGCCAGCAGACGCCACCGGGACAGAAACACCGGGGAGCTGTTTTTT.

The V call is TRBV10-3, the J call TRBJ1-2; 8 nucleotides align to TRBD1. The CDR3 runs 14 residues. The germline gives CDR1 ENHRY, CDR2 SYGVKD. V lost 6 bases to trimming and J lost 0 bases; unmatched junction nucleotides: 3. The CDR3 reads CAISQGAANYGYTF. CDR3 in DNA: TGTGCCATCAGCCAGGGGGCGGCTAACTATGGCTACACCTTC.

The CDR3 is CASSSTTNEKLFF. The CDR3 DNA reads TGTGCCAGCAGTTCCACAACTAATGAAAAACTGTTTTTT. The chain joins TRBV2 to TRBJ1-4; D not certain. This CDR3 spans 13 amino acids. Deletions cut 5 bases from V and 0 bases from J, with 4 bases between. CDR1 and CDR2 from the germline V gene are SNHLY and FYNNEI.

Regarding this clone: The same CDR3 can be traced to other DNA sequences in this sample. The rearrangement uses TRBV28 and TRBJ1-2; 7 bases agree with TRBD1. Germline assignment: CDR1 MDHEN and CDR2 SYDVKM. The CDR3 runs 14 residues. J lost 4 bases, V lost 5 bases, and 7 bases had no gene match. The CDR3 bases are TGTGCCAGCAGTCTTGCCGGACAGGCCTATGGCTACACCTTC. Protein: CASSLAGQAYGYTF.

J is TRBJ2-1 and V is TRBV5-4; D gene ambiguous. Between the trimmed V and J ends, which lost 5 bases and 0 bases, there was a span of 9 bases. CDR1 is SGHNT and CDR2 is YYREEE in the germline V gene (reference sequence). This CDR3 has 14 amino acids. The CDR3 is CASRNRSSYNEQFF. CDR3 nucleotides: TGTGCCAGCAGGAACCGGAGCTCCTACAATGAGCAGTTCTTC.

In the case of this clone: The identical CDR3 is also encoded by other nucleotide sequences in the sample. The chain uses TRBV2 and TRBJ1-5, with 8 bases aligning to TRBD1. The CDR3 has 14 amino acids. V dropped 3 bases and J dropped 2; count of bases not matched to a gene: 0. CDR1 SNHLY and CDR2 FYNNEI come from the germline V gene. This CDR3 reads CASSEDRGNQPQHF. CDR3 nucleotide sequence: TGTGCCAGCAGTGAGGACAGGGGCAATCAGCCCCAGCATTTT. Together with reference TRBV2 and TRBJ1-5, the CDR3 gives the full variable domain: EPEVTQTPSHQVTQMGQEVILRCVPISNHLYFYWYRQILGQKVEFLVSFYNNEISEKSEIFDDQFSVERPDGSNFTLKIRSTKLEDSAMYFCASSEDRGNQPQHFGDGTRLSIL.

The chain joins TRBV19 to TRBJ2-7; 7 nucleotides align to TRBD1. Trimming removed 5 bases from V and 2 bases from J; junction bases left unmatched: 6. Germline lookup yields CDR1 LNHDA and CDR2 SQIVND (reference sequence). This CDR3 contains 14 residues. CDR3 coding DNA: TGTGCCAGTAGTCCGCGGACAGGAACCTACGAGCAGTACTTC. This encodes CASSPRTGTYEQYF.

The V and J genes are TRBV7-9 and TRBJ2-2; 7 nucleotides agree with TRBD2. V lost 0 bases to trimming and J lost 1 base; unmatched junction nucleotides: 8. The CDR3 is 18 residues long. In germline, CDR1 is SEHNR, CDR2 FQNEAQ (reference sequence). The CDR3 DNA sequence: TGTGCCAGCAGCTTAGCGGGGGGGAGACGGAAGAACACCGGGGAGCTGTTTTTT. It yields the protein CASSLAGGRRKNTGELFF. Full variable domain (outside the CDR3, taken from reference TRBV7-9 and TRBJ2-2): DTGVSQNPRHKITKRGQNVTFRCDPISEHNRLYWYRQTLGQGPEFLTYFQNEAQLEKSRLLSDRFSAERPKGSFSTLEIQRTEQGDSAMYLCASSLAGGRRKNTGELFFGEGSRLTVL.

The chain couples TRBV7-2 to TRBJ1-4; TRBD1 matches at 7 bases. The CDR3 runs to 14 residues. V lost 5 bases, J lost 5 bases, and 5 bases stayed unmatched. Germline V gene lookup returns CDR1 SGHTA and CDR2 FQGNSA. The CDR3 spells CASSRDRLNEKLFF. The CDR3 region has the DNA TGTGCCAGCAGCCGGGACAGATTAAATGAAAAACTGTTTTTT.